This TCR beta chain was recovered during a study of blood T cell repertoires in COVID-19. Clones were read by immunoSEQ multiplex PCR, and TCRdb kept only the in-frame ones, dropping some. The sample comprises about 180,000 clones, about four fifths of which are singletons, and around 7% rests with the top ten. The V gene lost 0 bases and the J gene lost 8 bases, with 13 bases spanning the gap. Germline values: CDR1 WSHSY, CDR2 SAAADI. The CDR3 consists of 14 residues. Sequencing was done on a sample of peripheral blood. The V and J genes are TRBV10-2 and TRBJ1-1; unclear D gene. The sequence was collected from a human donor in a cohort sampled during active COVID-19. CDR3 protein: CASSESGERLEAFF. The CDR3 DNA reads as TGCGCCAGCAGTGAGTCGGGTGAGAGGCTGGAAGCTTTCTTT.